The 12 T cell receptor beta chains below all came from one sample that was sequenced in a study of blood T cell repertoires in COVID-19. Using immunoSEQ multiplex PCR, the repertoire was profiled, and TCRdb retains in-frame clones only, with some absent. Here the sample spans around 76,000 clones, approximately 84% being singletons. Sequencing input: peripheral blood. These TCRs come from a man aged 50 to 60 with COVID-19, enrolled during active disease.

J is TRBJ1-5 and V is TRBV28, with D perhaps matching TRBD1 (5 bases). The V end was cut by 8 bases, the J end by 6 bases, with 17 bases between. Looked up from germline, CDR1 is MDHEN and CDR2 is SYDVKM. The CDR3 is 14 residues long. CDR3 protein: CASRGGVKSQPQHF. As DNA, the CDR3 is TGTGCCAGCCGGGGGGGAGTGAAGAGTCAGCCCCAGCATTTT.

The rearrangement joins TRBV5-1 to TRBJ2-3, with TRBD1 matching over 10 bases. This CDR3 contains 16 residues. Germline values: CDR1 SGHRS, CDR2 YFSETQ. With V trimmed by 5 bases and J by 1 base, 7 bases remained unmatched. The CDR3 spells CASRDLTGGGTDTQYF. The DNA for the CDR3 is TGCGCCAGCAGGGACCTGACAGGGGGCGGCACAGATACGCAGTATTTT.

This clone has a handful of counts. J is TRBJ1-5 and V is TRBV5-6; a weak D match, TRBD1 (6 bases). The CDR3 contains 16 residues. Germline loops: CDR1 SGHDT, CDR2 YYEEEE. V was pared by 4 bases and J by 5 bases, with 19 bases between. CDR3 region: CASSRRGGATDQPQHF. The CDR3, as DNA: TGTGCCAGCAGCCGGCGCGGGGGGGCAACCGATCAGCCCCAGCATTTT.

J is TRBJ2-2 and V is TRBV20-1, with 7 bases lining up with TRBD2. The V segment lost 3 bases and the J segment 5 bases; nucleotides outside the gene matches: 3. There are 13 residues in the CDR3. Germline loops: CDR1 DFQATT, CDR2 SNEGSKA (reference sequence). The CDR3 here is CSASLRETGELFF. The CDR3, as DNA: TGCAGTGCTAGTTTGCGGGAGACCGGGGAGCTGTTTTTT.

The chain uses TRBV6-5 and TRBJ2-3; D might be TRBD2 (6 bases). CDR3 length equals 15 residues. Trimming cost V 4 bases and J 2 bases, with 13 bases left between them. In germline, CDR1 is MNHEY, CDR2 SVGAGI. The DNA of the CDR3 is TGTGCCAGCAGTTCATTGGCGGGGTTCACAGATACGCAGTATTTT. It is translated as CASSSLAGFTDTQYF.

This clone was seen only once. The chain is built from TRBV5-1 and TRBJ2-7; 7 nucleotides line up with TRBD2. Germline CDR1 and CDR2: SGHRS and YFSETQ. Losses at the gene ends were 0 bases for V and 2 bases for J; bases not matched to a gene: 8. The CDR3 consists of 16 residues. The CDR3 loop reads CASSLVLPGGPYEQYF. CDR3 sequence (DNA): TGCGCCAGCAGCTTGGTTCTGCCGGGAGGACCCTACGAGCAGTACTTC.

The DNA for the CDR3 is TGTGCCTCGGGACTTGCATCGCACAATGAGCAGTTCTTC. Translation gives CASGLASHNEQFF. This rearrangement joins TRBV15 to TRBJ2-1, with D maybe TRBD2 (6 bases). This CDR3 contains 13 residues. Per germline, CDR1 LNHNV and CDR2 YYDKDF (reference sequence). Deletions cut 11 bases from V and 5 bases from J, with 16 bases between.

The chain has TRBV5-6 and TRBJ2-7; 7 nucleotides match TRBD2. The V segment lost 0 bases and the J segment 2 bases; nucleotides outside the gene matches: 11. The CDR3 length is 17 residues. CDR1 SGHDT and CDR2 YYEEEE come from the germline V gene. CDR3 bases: TGTGCCAGCAGCTTGGCCAAGCGGGCTAGCGGACCCTACGAGCAGTACTTC. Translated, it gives CASSLAKRASGPYEQYF.

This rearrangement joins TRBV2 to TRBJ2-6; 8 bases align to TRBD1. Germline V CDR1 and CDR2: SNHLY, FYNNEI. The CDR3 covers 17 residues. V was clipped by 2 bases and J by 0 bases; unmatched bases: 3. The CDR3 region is CASSELTGGSGANVLTF. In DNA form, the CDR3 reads TGTGCCAGCAGTGAACTAACAGGGGGCTCTGGGGCCAACGTCCTGACTTTC.

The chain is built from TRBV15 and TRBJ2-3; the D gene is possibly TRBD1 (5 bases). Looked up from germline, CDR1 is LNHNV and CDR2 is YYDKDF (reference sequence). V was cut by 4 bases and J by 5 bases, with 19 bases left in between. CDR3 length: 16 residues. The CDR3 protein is CATSKGVTQGEDTQYF. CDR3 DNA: TGTGCCACCAGCAAAGGCGTGACTCAAGGGGAAGATACGCAGTATTTT.

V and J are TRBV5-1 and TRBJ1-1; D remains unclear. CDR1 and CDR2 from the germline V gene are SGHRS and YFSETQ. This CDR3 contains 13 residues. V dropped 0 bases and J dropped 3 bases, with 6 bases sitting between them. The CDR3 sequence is CASSLVGDTEAFF. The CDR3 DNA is TGCGCCAGCAGCTTGGTCGGGGACACTGAAGCTTTCTTT.

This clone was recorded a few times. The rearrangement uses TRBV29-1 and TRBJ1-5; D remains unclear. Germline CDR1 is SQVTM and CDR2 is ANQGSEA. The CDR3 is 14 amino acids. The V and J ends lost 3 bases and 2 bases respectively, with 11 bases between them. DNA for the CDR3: TGCAGCGTTGATAGCGGGGTGGGCAATCAGCCCCAGCATTTT. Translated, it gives CSVDSGVGNQPQHF.